The 27 T cell receptor beta chains given below trace back to one sample, sequenced in a study of vaccination effects on CD4 cells after COVID-19. Some clones are missing from TCRdb's copy, which holds only in-frame ones; the method was immunoSEQ multiplex PCR. Of 70,000 to 85,000 clones in the sample, roughly 80% were seen once. For these receptors, no antigen is known. Researchers isolated CD4+ T cells once 9 to 11 days of culture had elapsed. The starting material was CD4+ T cells from PBMCs cultured without peptide, obtained before COVID-19 vaccination. These receptor sequences come from a human donor who received a COVID-19 vaccine.

V usage is TRBV6-2 or TRBV6-3 and J usage is TRBJ1-6; D is perhaps TRBD1 (6 bases). This CDR3 region has 16 residues. In germline, CDR1 is MNHEY, CDR2 SVGEGT. Trimming stripped 2 bases from V and 7 bases from J, with 15 bases between. For the CDR3, the DNA is TGTGCCAGCAGTTACAGGGGACACTTAACAAATTCACCCCTCCACTTT. Translating it yields CASSYRGHLTNSPLHF.

The chain carries TRBV5-8 and TRBJ1-5; D gene ambiguous. The CDR3 is 15 amino acids. Trimming removed 0 bases at V and 3 bases at J, with 10 bases between. The germline CDR1 and CDR2 sequences are SGHTS and YDEGEE. DNA for the CDR3: TGTGCCAGCAGCTTGGATCTCCCAAACAATCAGCCCCAGCATTTT. This gives the protein CASSLDLPNNQPQHF.

V and J are TRBV21-1 and TRBJ1-6. TRBV21-1 is labeled a pseudogene. The CDR3 has 18 amino acids. The CDR3: CASSKGIRPRKFNSPLHF. For the CDR3, the DNA is TGTGCCAGCAGCAAAGGAATCCGCCCGAGGAAGTTTAATTCACCCCTCCACTTT.

The table lists this clone with a few counts. The chain joins TRBV9 to TRBJ2-6; D may correspond to TRBD1 or TRBD2 (6 bases each). CDR1 is SGDLS and CDR2 is YYNGEE in the germline V gene. This CDR3 contains 16 residues. V lost 5 bases and J 0 bases, leaving 12 bases between the germline ends. The CDR3 loop is CASRGGSSSGANVLTF. CDR3 nucleotide sequence: TGTGCCAGCAGGGGGGGCAGTAGCTCTGGGGCCAACGTCCTGACTTTC.

This chain's CDR3 is CASSLVVNTGELFF. For the CDR3, the DNA is TGTGCCAGCAGCTTGGTTGTAAACACCGGGGAGCTGTTTTTT. The genes are TRBV5-5 and TRBJ2-2; no reliable D call. Germline CDR1 SGHKS, CDR2 YYEKEE (reference sequence). The CDR3 spans 14 residues. V was shortened by 0 bases and J by 2 bases, with 5 bases between the two germline ends. The full variable domain, in which reference TRBV5-5 and TRBJ2-2 provide the parts outside the CDR3, is DAGVTQSPTHLIKTRGQQVTLRCSPISGHKSVSWYQQVLGQGPQFIFQYYEKEERGRGNFPDRFSARQFPNYSSELNVNALLLGDSALYLCASSLVVNTGELFFGEGSRLTVL.

V and J are TRBV2 and TRBJ1-4, with D unclear. V lost 6 bases and J lost 4, with 9 bases in between. Germline CDR1 reads SNHLY; CDR2 reads FYNNEI. The CDR3 length is 13 residues. DNA for the CDR3: TGTGCCAGCAGGGGCGATCTTAATGAAAAACTGTTTTTT. This codes for CASRGDLNEKLFF. Variable domain in full (rest from reference TRBV2 and TRBJ1-4): EPEVTQTPSHQVTQMGQEVILRCVPISNHLYFYWYRQILGQKVEFLVSFYNNEISEKSEIFDDQFSVERPDGSNFTLKIRSTKLEDSAMYFCASRGDLNEKLFFGSGTQLSVL.

V usage is TRBV6-1 and J usage is TRBJ1-2, with TRBD1 as a possible D gene (6 bases). This CDR3 has 14 residues. Germline assignment: CDR1 MNHNS and CDR2 SASEGT. V was trimmed by 1 base and J by 3 bases, leaving 9 bases between them. The CDR3 spells CASSEVGGDYGYTF. CDR3 coding DNA: TGTGCCAGCAGTGAAGTGGGGGGCGACTATGGCTACACCTTC.

The chain recombines TRBV7-9 with TRBJ2-7, with 8 bases that match TRBD1. CDR1 is SEHNR and CDR2 is FQNEAQ in the germline V gene (reference sequence). V shed 4 bases and J 13 bases; nucleotides not matched to a gene: 9. The CDR3 runs to 12 residues. DNA for the CDR3: TGTGCCAGCAGCTCCTCAGGGGGCAGCTTTTACGTC. Its protein product is CASSSSGGSFYV.

The rearrangement uses TRBV5-6 and TRBJ1-2; D gene uncertain. Germline V gene sequence: CDR1 SGHDT, CDR2 YYEEEE. Trimming removed 7 bases from V and 4 bases from J, with 14 bases in between. The CDR3 consists of 13 residues. CDR3 in amino acids: CASSKRLSYGYTF. In DNA form, the CDR3 reads TGTGCCAGCTCCAAACGACTGAGCTATGGCTACACCTTC.

CDR3 amino acids: CASSPGQDSYGYTF. The CDR3 coding sequence is TGCGCCAGCAGTCCGGGACAGGACTCCTATGGCTACACCTTC. The chain has TRBV23-1 and TRBJ1-2; TRBD1 matches at 8 bases. TRBV23-1 is identified as an open reading frame with a role that is uncertain. V dropped 4 bases and J dropped 4; count of bases not matched to a gene: 5. The CDR3 has 14 residues.

The rearrangement uses TRBV29-1 and TRBJ2-3; D tentatively reads TRBD1 or TRBD2 (5 bases each). CDR3 length: 11 residues. Trimming removed 5 bases from V and 4 bases from J, with 7 bases in between. The germline gives CDR1 SQVTM, CDR2 ANQGSEA. The CDR3 sequence: CSVRGADTQYF. The DNA of the CDR3 is TGCAGCGTTCGAGGGGCAGATACGCAGTATTTT.

The chain has TRBV19 and TRBJ1-5, with D unresolved. Trimming left V 8 bases short and J 3 bases short, with 14 bases between. Germline V gives CDR1 LNHDA, CDR2 SQIVND (reference sequence). This CDR3 spans 14 amino acids. The CDR3 DNA reads TGTGCCAGTTCTTTGTTCAGGCTCAATCAGCCCCAGCATTTT. Its protein is CASSLFRLNQPQHF.

V gene TRBV4-1 combines with J gene TRBJ2-7; tentatively, D is TRBD2 (5 bases). This CDR3 comprises 14 residues. Trimming pared 1 base from V and 3 bases from J, leaving 10 bases between. The germline V gene has CDR1 MGHRA and CDR2 YSYEKL. CDR3 loop: CASSQVPGDYEQYV. The CDR3 DNA reads as TGCGCCAGCAGCCAAGTTCCCGGGGACTACGAGCAGTACGTC.

The V call is TRBV14, the J call TRBJ1-1; possible D gene TRBD1, 5 bases. The ends were cut back, 2 bases at V and 3 bases at J, with 7 bases in the middle. The germline CDR1 and CDR2 sequences are SGHDN and FVKESK. This CDR3 comprises 13 residues. The chain's CDR3 is CASSQQGYTEAFF. As DNA, the CDR3 is TGTGCCAGCAGCCAACAGGGATACACTGAAGCTTTCTTT.

This clone was seen just once. The rearrangement joins TRBV20-1 to TRBJ1-5; D remains ambiguous. The CDR3 sequence is 11 residues long. The germline V gene encodes CDR1 DFQATT and CDR2 SNEGSKA (reference sequence). Trimming removed 3 bases at V and 6 bases at J, with 6 bases between. This chain's CDR3 is CSASKGQPQHF. The CDR3 bases are TGCAGTGCTAGTAAGGGTCAGCCCCAGCATTTT.

J is TRBJ1-6 and V is TRBV15, with D perhaps TRBD1 (5 bases). Trimming took 3 bases from V and 12 from J, leaving 15 bases between them. This CDR3 region has 14 residues. Looked up from germline, CDR1 is LNHNV and CDR2 is YYDKDF (reference sequence). CDR3 amino acids: CATSSAAGTLPLHF. DNA of the CDR3: TGTGCCACCAGCAGTGCCGCAGGGACTTTACCCCTCCACTTT.

The chain joins TRBV30 to TRBJ1-6; 8 nucleotides match TRBD1. Germline-derived CDR1 and CDR2 are GTSNPN and SVGIG (reference sequence). V shed 3 bases, J shed 10 bases, and the junction held 5 bases outside the gene matches. CDR3 length equals 13 residues. CDR3 DNA sequence: TGTGCCTGGAGCGGACAGGGAGGGTCACCCCTCCACTTT. Translating gives CAWSGQGGSPLHF.

This chain joins TRBV6-5 and TRBJ2-6; TRBD1 or TRBD2 may be the D gene (6 bases each). This CDR3 region has 15 residues. CDR1 and CDR2 from the germline V gene are MNHEY and SVGAGI. The V gene lost 5 bases and the J gene lost 5 bases, with 13 bases spanning the gap. CDR3 nucleotide sequence: TGTGCCAGCAGTAATGGGGGCGGGAGGGCCAACGTCCTGACTTTC. Translation gives CASSNGGGRANVLTF.

This chain links TRBV2 with TRBJ2-2; possibly TRBD2 for D (6 bases). The CDR3 sequence is 15 residues long. The V end was cut by 7 bases, the J end by 6 bases, with 18 bases between. Germline V gene lookup returns CDR1 SNHLY and CDR2 FYNNEI. Here the CDR3 reads CASKGQGLRAGELFF. CDR3 DNA: TGTGCCAGCAAAGGGCAGGGACTCCGCGCCGGGGAGCTGTTTTTT.

This clone was counted between two and nine times. V gene TRBV19 combines with J gene TRBJ1-5; D ambiguous. This CDR3 is 13 amino acids long. The V end lost 4 bases, the J end lost 4 bases, and 8 bases lay between the germline ends. Germline CDR1 LNHDA, CDR2 SQIVND (reference sequence). CDR3 bases: TGTGCCAGTAGTACCGACTGGAATCAGCCCCAGCATTTT. Protein product: CASSTDWNQPQHF.

J is TRBJ1-2 and V is TRBV12-3 or TRBV12-4; D not certain. Trimming removed 7 bases at V and 6 bases at J, with 15 bases between. CDR3 length equals 13 residues. CDR3 bases: TGTGCCAGCAAACGACCGTCCGGGGATGGCTACACCTTC. This translates into CASKRPSGDGYTF.

This clone showed up just once. The J gene is TRBJ1-2, the V gene TRBV5-1; no definite D call. This CDR3 is built from 13 residues. From germline, CDR1 is SGHRS and CDR2 YFSETQ. Trimming shortened V by 4 bases and J by 4 bases, and 11 bases separated the two germline ends. CDR3: CASSPSPAYGYTF. In nucleotides, the CDR3 is TGCGCCAGCAGCCCCAGCCCGGCCTATGGCTACACCTTC.

This sequence joins TRBV7-8 and TRBJ1-6; D gene ambiguous. The CDR3 totals 16 residues. Per germline, CDR1 SGHVS and CDR2 FQNEAQ. V was pared by 5 bases and J by 10 bases, with 21 bases between. CDR3 sequence reads: CASSLRSEGKGSPLHF. In DNA form, the CDR3 reads TGTGCCAGCAGCCTAAGGTCTGAAGGGAAAGGATCACCCCTCCACTTT.

This sequence joins TRBV18 and TRBJ2-5, with unresolved D. The CDR3 contains 15 residues. V lost 2 bases and J 5 bases, leaving 15 bases between the germline ends. Germline V CDR1 and CDR2: KGHSH, LQKENI. This chain's CDR3 is CASSPSVLNRETQYF. CDR3 DNA: TGTGCCAGCTCACCATCCGTCCTAAATCGGGAGACCCAGTACTTC.

V is TRBV5-5 and J is TRBJ2-1, with unresolved D. The CDR3 is 13 residues long. Trimming removed 0 bases from V and 10 bases from J, with 11 bases in between. Germline lookup yields CDR1 SGHKS and CDR2 YYEKEE (reference sequence). The CDR3 here is CASSLARIREQFF. CDR3 sequence (DNA): TGTGCCAGCAGCTTGGCGAGGATCCGCGAGCAGTTCTTC. The full variable domain, with the rest looked up from reference TRBV5-5 and TRBJ2-1, is DAGVTQSPTHLIKTRGQQVTLRCSPISGHKSVSWYQQVLGQGPQFIFQYYEKEERGRGNFPDRFSARQFPNYSSELNVNALLLGDSALYLCASSLARIREQFFGPGTRLTVL.

The V and J genes are TRBV5-4 and TRBJ2-3; D unresolved. Germline V lookup: CDR1 SGHNT, CDR2 YYREEE (reference sequence). This CDR3 spans 13 amino acids. Trimming shortened V by 5 bases and J by 0 bases, and 7 bases separated the two germline ends. The CDR3 reads CASSRASTDTQYF. In DNA form, the CDR3 reads TGTGCCAGCAGTCGCGCTAGCACAGATACGCAGTATTTT.

This chain uses TRBV20-1 with TRBJ2-3; 8 bases fit TRBD2. The junction had 6 bases not matched to a gene; V was cut back by 3 bases and J by 1 base. CDR3 length equals 15 residues. Germline V CDR1 and CDR2: DFQATT, SNEGSKA (reference sequence). The CDR3 nucleotides are TGCAGTGCTAGTCCATCGCGGGGGGGCACAGATACGCAGTATTTT. Amino acids: CSASPSRGGTDTQYF.